This T cell receptor (beta chain) was captured by sequencing in a study of stem cell transplantation in POMP-related autoinflammatory disease. As for the study in general: Defective thymoproteasomes were hypothesized to impair CD8+ T-cell positive selection.

Findings of the study overall: Unique TRB V-J gene pairings were limited in number in patients with PRAID. In patients with PRAID, every analyzed T-cell subset tended to show lower diversity and higher clonality.

A remark on this clone: The antigen is undetermined.

Generated by immunoSEQ multiplex PCR, the TCRdb table keeps only in-frame clones and is missing some. The data show more than 1,200 clones, 81% seen once. The CDR3 sequence is 15 residues long. V shed 4 bases, J shed 3 bases, and the junction held 9 bases outside the gene matches. The germline V gene encodes CDR1 SGHAT and CDR2 FQNNGV. The chain recombines TRBV11-2 with TRBJ2-7; 7 bases map to TRBD1. The clonotype originates from a human donor in good health. The sequenced sample was Tregs from PBMCs. CDR3 in amino acids: CASSSRQGVSYEQYF. CDR3 nucleotide sequence: TGTGCCAGCAGCTCACGACAGGGAGTAAGCTACGAGCAGTACTTC.